A selection of T cell receptor beta chains follows, all from one sample in a study of T cell repertoires in cytomegalovirus infection. TCRdb re-called the reads with MiXCR, one entry per CDR3 protein. Here the sample spans about 740,000 distinct CDR3 sequences, 35% being singletons. The material sequenced was PBMCs. The receptors originated from a human donor in good health (CMV status not recorded). Some clones in this sample may be carry-over from other donors' samples. CDR3s include the opening cysteine and the closing phenylalanine or tryptophan. The D gene is left open where the match is weak. Clone size appears in some rows only: once, few, many, or a class for an expanded clone.

j_gene	d_gene	abundance	v_gene	CDR3aa	CDR3nt
TRBJ1-1	.	.	TRBV11-2	CASSFPSPEAFF	TGTGCCAGCAGCTTCCCCTCCCCCGAAGCTTTCTTT
TRBJ2-1	TRBD2	.	TRBV19	CASSAGGLQFF	TGTGCCAGTAGTGCGGGAGGTTTGCAGTTCTTC
TRBJ1-5	.	few	TRBV12-3/TRBV12-4	CASSFAARGYSNQPQHF	TGTGCCAGCAGTTTCGCCGCCAGGGGATATAGCAATCAGCCCCAGCATTTT
TRBJ2-7	TRBD1	.	TRBV12-3/TRBV12-4	CASSFPGQGNEQYF	TGTGCCAGCAGTTTCCCGGGACAGGGGAACGAGCAGTACTTC
TRBJ1-5	.	.	TRBV20-1	CSARDGRGRSNQPQHF	TGCAGTGCTAGAGATGGGAGGGGTCGTAGCAATCAGCCCCAGCATTTT
TRBJ2-3	TRBD2	few	TRBV7-9	CASSSGLAGLFTDTQYF	TGTGCCAGCAGCTCGGGACTAGCGGGCCTATTCACAGATACGCAGTATTTT
TRBJ1-2	.	many	TRBV7-2	CASSSSGGGYTF	TGTGCCAGCAGCTCGTCCGGGGGCGGCTACACCTTC
TRBJ1-6	.	few	TRBV6-5	CASREGSNSPLHF	TGTGCCAGCAGGGAGGGGTCCAACTCACCCCTCCACTTT
TRBJ1-1	TRBD1	.	TRBV28	CASFSRGQATEAFF	TGTGCCAGCTTCAGCAGGGGGCAAGCCACTGAAGCTTTCTTT
TRBJ1-5	.	few	TRBV5-6	CASSLGGPKGQPQHF	TGTGCCAGCAGCTTGGGGGGACCCAAAGGGCAGCCCCAGCATTTT
TRBJ1-2	.	.	TRBV25-1	CASSDWGYGYTF	TGTGCCAGCAGTGATTGGGGGTATGGCTACACCTTC
TRBJ2-7	TRBD2	.	TRBV10-3	CAISISQGLAMGEQYF	TGTGCCATCAGTATAAGCCAGGGACTAGCTATGGGCGAGCAGTACTTC
TRBJ1-6	.	.	TRBV6-5	CASSYSPDISFGSLHF	TGTGCCAGCAGTTACTCCCCGGACATCTCATTTGGATCCCTCCACTTT
TRBJ1-5	.	.	TRBV12-3/TRBV12-4	CASSLRDISNQPQHF	TGTGCCAGCAGCTTACGCGACATTAGCAATCAGCCCCAGCATTTT
TRBJ1-4	.	.	TRBV28	CASATGGTNEKLFF	TGTGCCAGCGCGACAGGAGGAACTAATGAAAAACTGTTTTTT
TRBJ2-7	.	few	TRBV7-2	CASTEGAGQGPYEQYF	TGTGCCAGCACCGAGGGCGCCGGGCAGGGGCCCTACGAGCAGTACTTC
TRBJ1-5	.	many	TRBV7-2	CASSLGGRERYGGSNQPQHF	TGTGCCAGCAGCTTAGGCGGCCGGGAACGTTACGGTGGGAGCAATCAGCCCCAGCATTTT
TRBJ2-2	.	.	TRBV28	CASRTPSPGELFF	TGTGCCAGCAGGACTCCGTCACCCGGGGAGCTGTTTTTT
TRBJ1-6	.	many	TRBV7-2	CASSLVRQGNSPLHF	TGTGCCAGCAGCTTAGTTAGGCAGGGTAATTCACCCCTCCACTTT
TRBJ2-3	.	.	TRBV5-5	CASSWTLTDTQYF	TGTGCCAGCAGCTGGACTCTAACAGATACGCAGTATTTT
TRBJ1-5	.	.	TRBV28	CASSDGQIQPQHF	TGTGCCAGCAGTGACGGACAGATCCAGCCCCAGCATTTT
TRBJ2-1	TRBD1	few	TRBV5-6	CASSLGAGQGFYNEQFF	TGTGCCAGCAGCTTGGGTGCAGGACAGGGCTTTTACAATGAGCAGTTCTTC
TRBJ2-7	TRBD1	.	TRBV6-2/TRBV6-3	CASRNLGTGTPYSYEQYF	TGTGCCAGCAGGAATCTTGGGACAGGGACTCCCTACTCCTACGAGCAGTACTTC
TRBJ2-1	.	.	TRBV7-2	CASSLVSLSGHEQFF	TGTGCCAGCAGCTTAGTAAGCTTATCCGGCCATGAGCAGTTCTTC
TRBJ2-1	TRBD2	.	TRBV2	CASQSRGDYNEQFF	TGTGCCAGCCAGAGCCGGGGGGATTACAATGAGCAGTTCTTC